This T cell receptor beta chain is drawn from a study of cytomegalovirus exposure and HLA in healthy donors. As for the donors, each was a healthy bone marrow donor. The study ran its PCR with 60 Vbeta and 13 Jbeta primers. Profiled with immunoSEQ multiplex PCR; TCRdb holds only in-frame clones, not every one. The sample yields some 120,000 clones, over 70% seen once. Study-wide findings and caveats: Specificity of a few CMV-associated chains for CMV antigens was verified in vitro. V- and J-gene trimming of TCR beta was linked (in a later analysis) to a missense DCLRE1C variant.

Between the trimmed V and J ends, which lost 4 bases and 0 bases, there was a span of 10 bases. Germline V lookup: CDR1 SGHRS, CDR2 YFSETQ. The length of the CDR3 is 14 residues. The sample holds one count of this clone. Its specificity is not known. The chain links TRBV5-1 to TRBJ1-1; perhaps TRBD1 as D (6 bases). The source material was PBMCs. The sequence was collected from a woman aged 40 to 49 in good health and CMV-seropositive. DNA of the CDR3: TGCGCCAGCAGCCTGGGACAAGTGAACACTGAAGCTTTCTTT. Residues: CASSLGQVNTEAFF.